This T cell receptor beta chain is from a study of shared clonotypes between healthy human individuals. Assay: immunoSEQ multiplex PCR; the TCRdb copy retains only in-frame clones and omits some. The sample has around 2.1 million clones; about 94% are singletons. The V end was cut by 5 bases, the J end by 3 bases, with 16 bases between. This CDR3 is built from 15 residues. Germline CDR1 is SEHNR and CDR2 is FQNEAQ (reference sequence). What was sequenced was naive CD4+ T cells sorted from blood. As to subset: CD45RA+ positively selected. The V gene is TRBV7-9, the J gene TRBJ1-1; D may be TRBD1 (6 bases). The receptor's source is a man aged 18 to 29 in good health. The CDR3 loop is CASSREWAGDTEAFF. The CDR3 DNA is TGTGCCAGCAGCCGTGAGTGGGCAGGGGACACTGAAGCTTTCTTT.